This T cell receptor beta chain came from a study of immune cell composition in non-small cell lung cancer. Libraries were prepared by immunoSEQ multiplex PCR; TCRdb keeps only in-frame clonotypes and omits some of them. Here the sample spans roughly 1,700 clones, roughly four fifths being singletons. This CDR3 spans 13 amino acids. V gave up 6 bases and J gave up 5 bases, with 13 bases separating them. CDR1 is LNHDA, CDR2 SQIVND, per germline (reference sequence). This clone appeared a single time. The chain uses TRBV19 and TRBJ1-1, with a weak D call TRBD1 (5 bases). The TCR comes from a human donor with non-small cell lung cancer. Material: lung tumor tissue. The CDR3 nucleotides read TGTGCCAGTAGGCCCCAGGGAGGGACTGAAGCTTTCTTT. As protein: CASRPQGGTEAFF.